The 24 T cell receptor beta chains presented below share a single source sample, sequenced in a study of preoperative IRX-2 immunotherapy in early breast cancer. The treatment: preoperative locoregional IRX-2 cytokine immunotherapy. Generated by immunoSEQ multiplex PCR, the TCRdb table keeps only in-frame clones and is missing some. This table has some 99,000 clones, 80% to 90% appearing once. The specimen comprised tumor tissue, sampled after IRX-2 immunotherapy. These receptors came from a human donor with breast cancer.

This rearrangement joins TRBV7-4 to TRBJ1-4; no firm D call. In germline, CDR1 is SGHVT, CDR2 SQSDAQ. The CDR3 length is 14 residues. V was trimmed by 11 bases and J by 5 bases, leaving 18 bases between them. CDR3 coding DNA: TGTGCCTCCTCAGCGGCGGATAGCAATGAAAAACTGTTTTTT. Amino acid sequence: CASSAADSNEKLFF.

This CDR3 is CATVTGNYGYTF. The CDR3 nucleotides are TGTGCCACTGTGACGGGGAACTATGGCTACACCTTC. V and J are TRBV6-8 and TRBJ1-2, with D unclear. Per the germline V gene, CDR1 is MNHGY and CDR2 is SAAAGT. V shed 10 bases and J shed 2 bases, with 11 bases lying between them. This CDR3 spans 12 amino acids.

The rearrangement links TRBV19 to TRBJ2-2; TRBD2 agrees at 9 bases. The CDR3 is 18 amino acids. V lost 9 bases to trimming and J lost 1 base; unmatched junction nucleotides: 15. Germline CDR1 LNHDA, CDR2 SQIVND (reference sequence). CDR3: CASLPLAGEGGNTGELFF. The CDR3 nucleotides read TGTGCCAGCCTCCCCTTAGCGGGAGAGGGGGGGAACACCGGGGAGCTGTTTTTT.

The rearrangement uses TRBV30 and TRBJ1-5; TRBD1 might be the D (5 bases). Germline assignment: CDR1 GTSNPN and CDR2 SVGIG (reference sequence). With 2 bases removed from V and 5 bases from J, the gap between germline ends came to 16 bases. This CDR3 spans 15 amino acids. CDR3 nucleotide sequence: TGTGCCTGGAGTAACGGGGGAGGGAACGATCAGCCCCAGCATTTT. The encoded protein is CAWSNGGGNDQPQHF.

The V and J genes are TRBV11-3 and TRBJ2-1, with 9 bases aligning to TRBD1. The CDR3 sequence is 14 residues long. CDR1 and CDR2 (germline): SGHNT, YENEEA. Unmatched junction bases numbered 5, after V lost 4 bases and J lost 7 bases. The CDR3, as DNA: TGTGCCAGCAGCTCCGGGACAGGGCGAAATGAGCAGTTCTTC. This sequence encodes CASSSGTGRNEQFF.

The gene calls are TRBV19 and TRBJ2-6; possible D gene TRBD1, 6 bases. Trimming removed 5 bases at V and 0 bases at J, with 14 bases between. Germline loops: CDR1 LNHDA, CDR2 SQIVND (reference sequence). The CDR3 sequence is 17 residues long. In DNA, the CDR3 is TGTGCCAGTAGTCTACAGGGTACCGTCTCTGGGGCCAACGTCCTGACTTTC. Residues: CASSLQGTVSGANVLTF.

This rearrangement joins TRBV15 to TRBJ2-1; D uncertain. CDR1 is LNHNV and CDR2 is YYDKDF in the germline V gene (reference sequence). This CDR3 comprises 16 residues. V shed 5 bases and J shed 1 base, with 15 bases lying between them. The CDR3 region has the DNA TGTGCCACCAGCGCTCACGGTTGGGATTCCTACAATGAGCAGTTCTTC. Translated: CATSAHGWDSYNEQFF.

The rearrangement links TRBV9 to TRBJ1-2; TRBD1 might be the D (6 bases). From germline, CDR1 is SGDLS and CDR2 YYNGEE. The V and J ends lost 6 bases and 5 bases respectively, with 17 bases between them. The CDR3 runs to 14 residues. CDR3 sequence reads: CASTQEGVGYGYTF. For the CDR3, the DNA is TGTGCCAGCACCCAAGAGGGGGTTGGGTATGGCTACACCTTC.

V and J are TRBV11-3 and TRBJ1-6; the match to TRBD1 covers 7 bases. V lost 5 bases to trimming and J lost 10 bases; unmatched junction nucleotides: 20. The CDR3 is made up of 18 amino acids. Germline V gives CDR1 SGHNT, CDR2 YENEEA. CDR3 sequence (DNA): TGTGCCAGCAGCCCTGCGCTCCGACAGGGCGCGTTTCGGTCACCCCTCCACTTT. Residues: CASSPALRQGAFRSPLHF. Full variable domain (rest looked up from reference TRBV11-3 and TRBJ1-6): EAGVVQSPRYKIIEKKQPVAFWCNPISGHNTLYWYLQNLGQGPELLIRYENEEAVDDSQLPKDRFSAERLKGVDSTLKIQPAELGDSAVYLCASSPALRQGAFRSPLHFGNGTRLTVT.

The V call is TRBV19, the J call TRBJ2-3; 7 nucleotides match TRBD2. There are 16 residues in the CDR3. The V segment lost 3 bases and the J segment 3 bases; nucleotides outside the gene matches: 9. Germline V gene sequence: CDR1 LNHDA, CDR2 SQIVND (reference sequence). For the CDR3, the DNA is TGTGCCAGTAGTATTGTTGGCGGGAGTGGGACAGATACGCAGTATTTT. It codes for CASSIVGGSGTDTQYF.

The V call is TRBV5-1, the J call TRBJ2-3, with no clear D. CDR1 and CDR2 from the germline V gene are SGHRS and YFSETQ. The CDR3 is made up of 15 amino acids. The V end lost 0 bases, the J end lost 0 bases, and 8 bases lay between the germline ends. CDR3 region: CASSLGVASTDTQYF. For the CDR3, the DNA is TGCGCCAGCAGCTTGGGAGTGGCCAGCACAGATACGCAGTATTTT.

CDR3 bases: TGCGCCAGCAGCTTGAGCGAGCTGGAAGTGGGGGTTAAGGCTGGGGCCAACGTCCTGACTTTC. The encoded protein is CASSLSELEVGVKAGANVLTF. The chain links TRBV5-1 to TRBJ2-6; D assignment may be TRBD1 or TRBD2 (5 bases each). The germline gives CDR1 SGHRS, CDR2 YFSETQ. The V gene lost 1 base and the J gene lost 2 bases, with 25 bases spanning the gap. This CDR3 is built from 21 residues. The full variable domain, completed using reference TRBV5-1 and TRBJ2-6, is KAGVTQTPRYLIKTRGQQVTLSCSPISGHRSVSWYQQTPGQGLQFLFEYFSETQRNKGNFPGRFSGRQFSNSRSEMNVSTLELGDSALYLCASSLSELEVGVKAGANVLTFGAGSRLTVL.

This clone was seen repeatedly, ten times or more. The chain carries TRBV11-3 and TRBJ2-2; 7 positions agree with TRBD1. J gave up 5 bases and V 5 bases, and 5 bases lay outside the gene matches. From germline, CDR1 is SGHNT and CDR2 YENEEA. The CDR3 consists of 14 residues. In nucleotides, the CDR3 is TGTGCCAGCAGCCTACGACAGGGAACCGGGGAGCTGTTTTTT. As protein: CASSLRQGTGELFF.

The table lists this clone with a few counts. The chain employs TRBV28 and TRBJ2-7, with TRBD1 matching 7 bases. Germline values: CDR1 MDHEN, CDR2 SYDVKM. V lost 4 bases, J lost 6 bases, and 12 bases stayed unmatched. The CDR3 sequence is 15 residues long. The CDR3 protein is CASSYTTTTGAEQYF. The CDR3 region has the DNA TGTGCCAGCAGTTATACTACGACAACAGGGGCCGAGCAGTACTTC.

CDR3 bases: TGTGCCAGTAGTCCTTACGGGGGGAACACCGGGGAGCTGTTTTTT. Its translation: CASSPYGGNTGELFF. The chain combines TRBV19 with TRBJ2-2; TRBD2 might be the D (6 bases). This CDR3 region has 15 residues. V lost 5 bases and J lost 1, with 11 bases in between. CDR1 and CDR2 from the germline V gene are LNHDA and SQIVND (reference sequence).

The chain is built from TRBV4-1 and TRBJ2-7, with no clear D. Looked up from germline, CDR1 is MGHRA and CDR2 is YSYEKL. The CDR3 loop spans 15 amino acids. Trimming removed 0 bases from V and 1 base from J, with 10 bases in between. The CDR3 DNA sequence: TGCGCCAGCAGCCAAGATCCCCGGGTTTCCTACGAGCAGTACTTC. This sequence encodes CASSQDPRVSYEQYF.

V gene TRBV29-1 combines with J gene TRBJ1-2; 7 nucleotides match TRBD1. The CDR3 has 14 residues. After removal of 7 bases from V and 2 bases from J, the junction contained 10 bases not matched to a gene. Germline V gives CDR1 SQVTM, CDR2 ANQGSEA. CDR3 sequence reads: CSARIQGPNYGYTF. The CDR3 coding sequence is TGCAGCGCCAGAATACAGGGGCCCAACTATGGCTACACCTTC.

The CDR3 nucleotides are TGTGCCAGCAGCCAAATGGGGGCTAGCGGCTACGAGCAGTACTTC. Its protein is CASSQMGASGYEQYF. V usage is TRBV7-4 and J usage is TRBJ2-7; tentative D call: TRBD2 (7 bases). Germline CDR1 and CDR2: SGHVT and SQSDAQ. Trimming cost V 5 bases and J 3 bases, with 17 bases left between them. This CDR3 region has 15 residues.

The rearrangement joins TRBV6-8 to TRBJ2-3; the match to TRBD1 covers 8 bases. The CDR3 is 15 amino acids. Germline loops: CDR1 MNHGY, CDR2 SAAAGT. With 7 bases clipped from V and 5 bases from J, the junction kept 11 bases outside the gene matches. The CDR3 region has the DNA TGTGCCAGCAATTGGCCCAGGGGGCAGGAAGATACGCAGTATTTT. Translated: CASNWPRGQEDTQYF.

This rearrangement joins TRBV5-1 to TRBJ1-2, with D possibly matching TRBD1 (5 bases). The germline V and J ends were trimmed by 0 bases and 4 bases, with 10 bases remaining between them. The germline V gene has CDR1 SGHRS and CDR2 YFSETQ. The CDR3 extends over 14 amino acids. CDR3 nucleotides: TGCGCCAGCAGCTTGGAGGGGCTCTTCTATGGCTACACCTTC. Protein: CASSLEGLFYGYTF.

This clone showed up just a few times. CDR3 region: CASSPNVGGTFTEAFF. CDR3 nucleotides: TGTGCCAGCTCACCAAATGTAGGGGGTACCTTCACTGAAGCTTTCTTT. V and J are TRBV18 and TRBJ1-1; a possible D gene is TRBD1 (6 bases). The CDR3 covers 16 residues. V lost 2 bases, J lost 4 bases, and 17 bases lay in between. Germline CDR1 reads KGHSH; CDR2 reads LQKENI.

The table lists this clone with a count of one. The rearrangement uses TRBV30 and TRBJ2-7; D is possibly TRBD1 (6 bases). Germline V gene lookup returns CDR1 GTSNPN and CDR2 SVGIG (reference sequence). This CDR3 has 13 residues. The ends were cut back, 2 bases at V and 4 bases at J, with 12 bases in the middle. CDR3 in amino acids: CAWSTGLSYEQYF. CDR3 DNA sequence: TGTGCCTGGAGTACAGGGTTGAGTTACGAGCAGTACTTC.

This chain uses TRBV18 with TRBJ1-1; 12 bases are shared with TRBD1. J gave up 4 bases and V 3 bases, and 3 bases lay outside the gene matches. The CDR3 has 15 residues. Germline V gene sequence: CDR1 KGHSH, CDR2 LQKENI. CDR3 amino acids: CASSPGQGALTEAFF. The CDR3 DNA is TGTGCCAGCTCACCGGGACAGGGGGCGCTCACTGAAGCTTTCTTT. The full variable domain, in which reference TRBV18 and TRBJ1-1 provide the parts outside the CDR3, is NAGVMQNPRHLVRRRGQEARLRCSPMKGHSHVYWYRQLPEEGLKFMVYLQKENIIDESGMPKERFSAEFPKEGPSILRIQQVVRGDSAAYFCASSPGQGALTEAFFGQGTRLTVV.

V and J are TRBV10-2 and TRBJ2-5; 14 bases are shared with TRBD2. The germline gives CDR1 WSHSY, CDR2 SAAADI. Trimming removed 5 bases from V and 1 base from J; junction bases left unmatched: 3. There are 16 residues in the CDR3. The CDR3 is CASSLGLAGGQETQYF. In DNA, the CDR3 is TGCGCCAGCAGTCTAGGACTAGCGGGGGGCCAAGAGACCCAGTACTTC.